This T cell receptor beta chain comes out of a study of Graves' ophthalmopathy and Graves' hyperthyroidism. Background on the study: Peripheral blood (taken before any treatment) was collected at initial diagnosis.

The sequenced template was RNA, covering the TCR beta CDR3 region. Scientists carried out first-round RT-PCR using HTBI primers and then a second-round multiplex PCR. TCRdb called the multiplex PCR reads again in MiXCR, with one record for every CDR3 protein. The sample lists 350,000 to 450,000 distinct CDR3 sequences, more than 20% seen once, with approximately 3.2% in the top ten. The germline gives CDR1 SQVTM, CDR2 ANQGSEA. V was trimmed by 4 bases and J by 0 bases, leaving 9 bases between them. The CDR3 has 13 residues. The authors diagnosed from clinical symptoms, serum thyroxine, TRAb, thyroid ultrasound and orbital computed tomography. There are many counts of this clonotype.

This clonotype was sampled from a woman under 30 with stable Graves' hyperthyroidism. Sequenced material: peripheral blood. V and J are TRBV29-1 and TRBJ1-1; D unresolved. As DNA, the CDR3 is TGCAGCGTTGGTCAGAACATGAACACTGAAGCTTTCTTT. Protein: CSVGQNMNTEAFF.